This is a list of T cell receptor beta chains from one sample in a study of identical twins. TCRdb used MiXCR to reprocess the 5' RACE reads, holding one entry per CDR3 protein. The repertoire holds nearly 250,000 distinct CDR3 sequences, with about 7% as singletons. In addition, the sample was reused for a study of yellow fever vaccine responses in identical twins.

Sequenced input: memory (CD45RO+) T cells sorted from blood. These receptors were taken from a woman aged 18 to 35 in good health. CDR3s include the opening cysteine and the closing phenylalanine or tryptophan. D genes are given only for firm matches. The size of a clone is reported for some rows only, either as once, few or many, or as a class for expanded clones.

j_gene | v_gene | d_gene | abundance | CDR3aa | CDR3nt
TRBJ2-3 | TRBV5-1 | NA | many | CASSPDTDTQYF | TGCGCCAGCAGCCCCGACACAGATACGCAGTATTTT
TRBJ2-5 | TRBV19 | NA | NA | CASSKPPQETQYF | TGTGCCAGTAGCAAACCCCCACAAGAGACCCAGTACTTC
TRBJ1-2 | TRBV29-1 | TRBD1 | few | CSVEIRTGFYGYTF | TGCAGCGTTGAGATTCGGACAGGGTTCTATGGCTACACCTTC
TRBJ2-2 | TRBV18 | NA | NA | CASSETRGPNTGELFF | TGTGCCAGCTCCGAAACTCGGGGACCTAACACCGGGGAGCTGTTTTTT
TRBJ2-6 | TRBV7-3 | TRBD1 | NA | CASRLTGAGGANVLTF | TGTGCCAGCAGACTAACAGGGGCTGGAGGGGCCAACGTCCTGACTTTC
TRBJ1-1 | TRBV5-1 | NA | NA | CASSRDSTPNTEAFF | TGCGCCAGCTCAAGAGACAGCACACCGAACACTGAAGCTTTCTTT
TRBJ1-1 | TRBV12-3/TRBV12-4 | TRBD1 | many | CASTQAGTGWAAFF | TGTGCCAGCACCCAAGCCGGGACAGGTTGGGCAGCTTTCTTT
TRBJ1-4 | TRBV11-2 | NA | few | CASSLEPRRKLFF | TGTGCCAGCAGCTTAGAACCCAGGAGGAAACTGTTTTTT
TRBJ1-2 | TRBV6-1 | TRBD1 | NA | CASSWGQGDYGYTF | TGTGCGTCAAGTTGGGGACAGGGAGACTATGGCTACACCTTC
TRBJ2-5 | TRBV15 | NA | many | CATSNKAQETQYF | TGTGCCACCAGCAACAAAGCGCAAGAGACCCAGTACTTC
TRBJ2-1 | TRBV5-1 | TRBD2 | many | CASSLVGGAMNEQFF | TGCGCCAGCAGCTTGGTCGGGGGGGCCATGAATGAGCAGTTCTTC
TRBJ2-1 | TRBV11-2 | TRBD2 | many | CASSFTASGGAHYNEQFF | TGTGCCAGCAGCTTTACTGCGAGCGGGGGGGCCCACTACAATGAGCAGTTCTTC
TRBJ2-1 | TRBV11-2 | NA | NA | CASSPRQGGNSYNEQFF | TGTGCCAGCAGCCCGAGGCAGGGGGGAAACTCCTACAATGAGCAGTTCTTC
TRBJ2-2 | TRBV5-1 | NA | few | CASSLVTSGVTGELFF | TGCGCCAGCAGCTTGGTCACTTCAGGGGTCACCGGGGAGCTGTTTTTT
TRBJ1-1 | TRBV6-1 | NA | NA | CAIHRARGTEAFF | TGTGCCATACACAGGGCCCGGGGGACTGAAGCTTTCTTT
TRBJ2-5 | TRBV25-1 | NA | many | CASSERHRQETQYF | TGTGCCAGCAGTGAACGTCACAGACAAGAGACCCAGTACTTC
TRBJ2-7 | TRBV20-1 | TRBD2 | few | CSVLVLAGEYEQYF | TGCAGTGTACTTGTACTAGCGGGAGAATACGAGCAGTACTTC
TRBJ2-1 | TRBV20-1 | TRBD2 | NA | CSALSGSGYNEQFF | TGCAGTGCCCTAAGCGGGAGCGGGTACAATGAGCAGTTCTTC
TRBJ2-7 | TRBV29-1 | NA | few | CSVEENYEQYF | TGCAGCGTTGAAGAAAACTACGAGCAGTACTTC
TRBJ1-6 | TRBV7-9 | NA | many | CASRGGDYNSPLHF | TGTGCCAGCAGAGGAGGGGATTATAATTCACCCCTCCACTTT
TRBJ2-7 | TRBV20-1 | TRBD2 | many | CSATSGRVSSYEQYF | TGCAGTGCTACTAGCGGGAGGGTAAGCTCCTACGAGCAGTACTTC
TRBJ1-2 | TRBV12-3/TRBV12-4 | NA | many | CASSLSSMGPYGYTF | TGTGCCAGCAGTTTGAGTAGTATGGGGCCTTATGGCTACACCTTC
TRBJ2-3 | TRBV29-1 | NA | many | CSVDVDTDTQYF | TGCAGCGTTGATGTCGACACAGATACGCAGTATTTT
TRBJ2-6 | TRBV27 | NA | many | CASSGRLTSGANVLTF | TGTGCCAGCAGTGGAAGACTTACCTCTGGGGCCAACGTCCTGACTTTC
TRBJ1-5 | TRBV7-9 | TRBD1 | many | CASSSQGGQPQHF | TGTGCCAGCAGCAGTCAGGGGGGCCAGCCCCAGCATTTT
TRBJ2-6 | TRBV20-1 | NA | NA | CSARSTAGITGANVLTF | TGCAGTGCTAGATCAACCGCGGGGATCACTGGGGCCAACGTCCTGACTTTC
TRBJ2-3 | TRBV2 | TRBD2 | few | CASTGIWTSGTDTQYF | TGTGCCAGCACGGGGATTTGGACTAGCGGTACAGATACGCAGTATTTT
TRBJ2-6 | TRBV5-8 | NA | few | CASSLSTSGANVLTF | TGTGCCAGCAGCTTGTCAACCTCTGGGGCCAACGTCCTGACTTTC
TRBJ2-7 | TRBV9 | NA | NA | CASSVAYSTYEQYF | TGTGCCAGCAGCGTAGCTTACAGTACCTACGAGCAGTACTTC
TRBJ2-3 | TRBV6-1 | NA | NA | CASSPSTGSTDTQYF | TGTGCCAGCAGCCCTAGTACGGGCAGCACAGATACGCAGTATTTT
TRBJ2-1 | TRBV24-1 | NA | few | CATSDFAHNEQFF | TGTGCCACCAGTGATTTTGCCCACAATGAGCAGTTCTTC
TRBJ2-5 | TRBV11-1 | TRBD1 | few | CASSLALKQGVSETQYF | TGTGCCAGCAGCTTAGCCCTTAAGCAGGGGGTCTCGGAGACCCAGTACTTC
TRBJ2-1 | TRBV20-1 | NA | NA | CSANGGGYNEQFF | TGCAGTGCTAATGGAGGGGGCTACAATGAGCAGTTCTTC
TRBJ2-2 | TRBV6-1 | NA | few | CAGSVTDTGELFF | TGTGCCGGGTCCGTGACGGACACCGGGGAGCTGTTTTTT
TRBJ1-2 | TRBV7-2 | NA | few | CASTEGQLYGYTF | TGTGCCAGCACCGAGGGTCAGCTTTATGGCTACACCTTC
TRBJ2-4 | TRBV28 | NA | few | CASSSPDGQNIQYF | TGTGCCAGCAGTTCACCGGACGGACAAAACATTCAGTACTTC
TRBJ2-5 | TRBV7-8 | NA | medium-sized | CASSLERSLVAVETQYF | TGTGCCAGCAGCTTAGAACGTTCTTTGGTGGCAGTAGAGACCCAGTACTTC
TRBJ1-4 | TRBV20-1 | NA | many | CSARGAGSEEKLFF | TGCAGTGCTAGAGGTGCAGGGTCGGAAGAAAAACTGTTTTTT
TRBJ2-1 | TRBV18 | TRBD2 | many | CASSPPRGGNYNEQFF | TGTGCCAGCTCACCACCGCGCGGGGGAAATTACAATGAGCAGTTCTTC
TRBJ2-2 | TRBV12-3/TRBV12-4 | TRBD1 | NA | CASSLELTGVGIGELFF | TGTGCCAGCAGTTTAGAGCTGACAGGGGTGGGGATCGGGGAGCTGTTTTTT
TRBJ1-2 | TRBV12-3/TRBV12-4 | NA | many | CASSSSAGYGYTF | TGTGCCAGCAGTTCGTCGGCAGGGTATGGCTACACCTTC
TRBJ2-3 | TRBV7-9 | TRBD1 | few | CASSSGTGPTDTQYF | TGTGCCAGCAGCTCGGGGACAGGGCCCACTGATACGCAGTATTTT
TRBJ2-1 | TRBV5-1 | NA | many | CASSLTGSSYNEQFF | TGCGCCAGCAGCTTGACGGGGAGCTCCTACAATGAGCAGTTCTTC